This TCR beta chain was profiled in a study of cytomegalovirus exposure and HLA in healthy donors. PCR involved 60 Vbeta and 13 Jbeta primers. Generated by immunoSEQ multiplex PCR, the TCRdb table keeps only in-frame clones and is missing some. In the table there are 110,000 or so clones, about four fifths of which are singletons. The V gene's germline CDR1 is SQVTM and CDR2 ANQGSEA. The CDR3 has 14 residues. V gave up 6 bases and J gave up 3 bases; unmatched junction bases: 9. The chain has TRBV29-1 and TRBJ2-7; 9 bases align to TRBD2. This sequence was found in a woman aged 18-29 years in good health and CMV-seronegative. Sequenced: PBMCs. The CDR3 loop is CSVSLGTSYYEQYF. The CDR3 nucleotides read TGCAGCGTCTCATTGGGGACTAGCTACTACGAGCAGTACTTC.